These 3 T cell receptor beta chains came from one sample sequenced in a study of blood T cells in healthy people across ages. Using a J-beta primer mix together with a sample-barcoded 5' primer, a second PCR was run for roughly 7 to 12 cycles. In TCRdb, the 5' RACE reads were re-called with MiXCR into one record per CDR3 protein. The data hold over 750,000 distinct CDR3 sequences, with 20% to 25% observed a single time. The same sample was also studied in work on T cells of mothers and their children.

The specimen was blood. These receptors all stem from a boy aged 10-17 years in good health.

On this clonotype: Mismatch with germline at one junction end may stem from a read error. The rearrangement joins TRBV20-1 to TRBJ2-2, with 8 bases aligning to TRBD2. Per germline, CDR1 DFQATT and CDR2 SNEGSKA (reference sequence). The CDR3 sequence is 16 residues long. CDR3 DNA: TGCAGTGCTACAGTCAACCAGCGGGAGAACGCCGGGGAGCTGTTTTTT. Amino acid sequence: CSATVNQRENAGELFF.

The V and J genes are TRBV2 and TRBJ2-5, with 8 positions matching TRBD1. Gene TRBJ2-7 matches the end of the DNA better, so the J call may be wrong. The CDR3 totals 14 residues. CDR1 and CDR2 (germline): SNHLY, FYNNEI. This CDR3 reads CASLKRDRGNEQYF. CDR3 DNA sequence: TGTGCCAGCCTTAAGAGAGACAGGGGAAACGAGCAGTACTTC.

The chain carries TRBV5-1 and TRBJ1-1; TRBD1 matches 7 bases. Trimming took 4 bases from V and 1 from J; bases not matched to a gene: 4. The CDR3 is 14 amino acids. From germline, CDR1 is SGHRS and CDR2 YFSETQ. In DNA, the CDR3 is TGCGCCAGCAGCGGCAGGACAGGGAACACTGAAGCTTTCTTT. Protein sequence: CASSGRTGNTEAFF.